Listed here are 26 T cell receptor beta chains from one sample, sequenced in a study of OX40 agonist ivuxolimab in advanced cancers. The repertoire was sequenced with immunoSEQ multiplex PCR; TCRdb's copy has only in-frame clones and lacks some. The repertoire holds about 82,000 clones, with approximately 87% as singletons. Sequencing used CD4+ or CD8+ T cells sorted from blood, obtained in a trial of the OX40 agonist ivuxolimab. All receptors come from an adult with an advanced solid tumor such as melanoma, head and neck, liver or kidney cancer.

The rearrangement links TRBV5-6 to TRBJ1-2; D unclear. The germline V gene encodes CDR1 SGHDT and CDR2 YYEEEE. The ends were cut back, 1 base at V and 8 bases at J, with 15 bases in the middle. The length of the CDR3 is 14 residues. The CDR3 protein is CASSLIGRARGYTF. The CDR3 DNA is TGTGCCAGCAGCTTGATTGGGAGGGCCCGGGGCTACACCTTC.

The chain joins TRBV6-6 to TRBJ1-1, with 7 bases fitting TRBD1. The CDR3 runs 16 residues. The germline V gene encodes CDR1 MNHNY and CDR2 SVGAGI (reference sequence). After removal of 2 bases from V and 0 bases from J, the junction contained 6 bases not matched to a gene. The CDR3 loop reads CASSYAGGFMNTEAFF. The CDR3 DNA sequence: TGTGCCAGCAGTTACGCAGGGGGTTTCATGAACACTGAAGCTTTCTTT.

This clone was seen many times. The chain joins TRBV30 to TRBJ1-1, with 8 bases matching TRBD1. The CDR3 totals 15 residues. The V gene's germline CDR1 is GTSNPN and CDR2 SVGIG (reference sequence). The ends lost 4 bases at V and 5 bases at J; junction bases unmatched: 12. CDR3 coding DNA: TGTGCCTGGACCCCAGGGGGCTCTGTGGGGACTGAAGCTTTCTTT. Amino acids: CAWTPGGSVGTEAFF.

The chain has TRBV5-6 and TRBJ2-7; D is unresolved. CDR3 length equals 14 residues. The V end lost 0 bases, the J end lost 0 bases, and 7 bases lay between the germline ends. Germline assignment: CDR1 SGHDT and CDR2 YYEEEE. The CDR3, as DNA: TGTGCCAGCAGCTTGGCCACAGTCTCCTACGAGCAGTACTTC. Translation: CASSLATVSYEQYF.

The sample holds a few counts of this clone. V gene TRBV6-5 combines with J gene TRBJ2-5, with D perhaps TRBD1 (6 bases). Trimming took off 2 bases at V and 9 bases at J, with 16 bases between the two ends. Germline V gene sequence: CDR1 MNHEY, CDR2 SVGAGI. The CDR3 has 14 residues. The CDR3 here is CASSYGWGLGSQYF. The DNA of the CDR3 is TGTGCCAGCAGTTACGGGTGGGGGCTCGGGTCCCAGTACTTC.

V and J are TRBV9 and TRBJ2-2; D is uncertain. The CDR3 runs 15 residues. V was trimmed by 0 bases and J by 5 bases, leaving 11 bases between them. Per the germline V gene, CDR1 is SGDLS and CDR2 is YYNGEE. The CDR3 nucleotides are TGTGCCAGCAGCGTAGCCGGGTTCCAGACCGGGGAGCTGTTTTTT. As protein: CASSVAGFQTGELFF.

CDR3 in amino acids: CAISPTGTKTNTGELFF. Written as DNA, the CDR3 is TGTGCCATCAGCCCGACCGGGACTAAAACGAACACCGGGGAGCTGTTTTTT. V is TRBV10-3 and J is TRBJ2-2; 7 bases match TRBD2. Germline CDR1 ENHRY, CDR2 SYGVKD. The V and J ends lost 6 bases and 0 bases, in that order; junction bases with no gene match: 10. This CDR3 is 17 amino acids long.

This clone was recorded only once. This chain joins TRBV4-3 and TRBJ2-1; 9 bases match TRBD2. The CDR3 has 17 amino acids. V lost 0 bases to trimming and J lost 5 bases; unmatched junction nucleotides: 8. Germline CDR1 LGHNA, CDR2 YSLEER. The CDR3 DNA reads as TGCGCCAGCAGCCAAGAGTTCTGGGGCGGGGGGGACAATGAGCAGTTCTTC. Residues: CASSQEFWGGGDNEQFF.

The rearrangement uses TRBV6-5 and TRBJ2-3; D might be TRBD2 (5 bases). CDR1 is MNHEY, CDR2 SVGAGI, per germline. The CDR3 is made up of 13 amino acids. V lost 5 bases and J lost 2, with 8 bases in between. CDR3 sequence: CASSRDYTDTQYF. The CDR3 nucleotides are TGTGCCAGCAGTAGAGACTACACAGATACGCAGTATTTT.

This chain joins TRBV19 and TRBJ1-5; D might be TRBD1 (5 bases). Germline CDR1 is LNHDA and CDR2 is SQIVND (reference sequence). This CDR3 is built from 14 residues. Trimming stripped 3 bases from V and 2 bases from J, with 8 bases between. Written as DNA, the CDR3 is TGTGCCAGTAGTATTCAACAGGGCAATCAGCCCCAGCATTTT. Translation: CASSIQQGNQPQHF.

In this sample, this clone turned up a few times. This chain links TRBV5-4 with TRBJ1-4; possibly TRBD1 for D (5 bases). This CDR3 has 14 residues. Germline lookup yields CDR1 SGHNT and CDR2 YYREEE (reference sequence). Trimming took off 4 bases at V and 5 bases at J, with 12 bases between the two ends. The CDR3 region has the DNA TGTGCCAGCAGCATCCAGGGCCGGAATGAAAAACTGTTTTTT. Amino acids: CASSIQGRNEKLFF.

The rearrangement links TRBV30 to TRBJ1-1; the D gene is possibly TRBD1 (6 bases). Per the germline V gene, CDR1 is GTSNPN and CDR2 is SVGIG (reference sequence). V gave up 1 base and J gave up 1 base, with 7 bases separating them. This CDR3 contains 13 residues. The CDR3 region is CAWSGGPNTEAFF. The CDR3 DNA reads TGTGCCTGGAGTGGGGGGCCGAACACTGAAGCTTTCTTT.

This chain uses TRBV14 with TRBJ2-2; unclear D gene. The CDR3 is made up of 14 amino acids. Germline values: CDR1 SGHDN, CDR2 FVKESK. V was shortened by 1 base and J by 5 bases, with 8 bases between the two germline ends. CDR3: CASSQVQFTGELFF. The CDR3 DNA is TGTGCCAGCAGCCAAGTACAGTTTACCGGGGAGCTGTTTTTT.

The V gene is TRBV12-5, the J gene TRBJ2-1; the match to TRBD2 covers 8 bases. CDR1 LGHNT and CDR2 FRNRAP come from the germline V gene. The CDR3 extends over 15 amino acids. The ends lost 2 bases at V and 10 bases at J; junction bases unmatched: 10. The chain's CDR3 is CASGLYLAGGREQFF. CDR3 nucleotides: TGTGCTAGTGGTTTGTATTTGGCGGGGGGCCGCGAGCAGTTCTTC.

The chain joins TRBV27 to TRBJ1-4; the D is unclear. V was clipped by 0 bases and J by 4 bases, with 9 bases between them. CDR1 and CDR2 (germline): MNHEY, SMNVEV (reference sequence). This CDR3 has 15 residues. The CDR3 here is CASSLSGTDNEKLFF. In nucleotides, the CDR3 is TGTGCCAGCAGTTTATCGGGCACAGATAATGAAAAACTGTTTTTT.

V and J are TRBV2 and TRBJ1-3; perhaps TRBD1 as D (5 bases). The CDR3 spans 15 residues. CDR1 is SNHLY, CDR2 FYNNEI, per germline. Trimming pared 2 bases from V and 1 base from J, leaving 9 bases between. The CDR3 coding sequence is TGTGCCAGCAGTGAACTCGGGGGATCTGGAAACACCATATATTTT. Translated, it gives CASSELGGSGNTIYF.

The chain uses TRBV12-5 and TRBJ1-1; D is perhaps TRBD1 (6 bases). Per the germline V gene, CDR1 is LGHNT and CDR2 is FRNRAP. The germline V and J ends were trimmed by 1 base and 1 base, with 10 bases remaining between them. This CDR3 comprises 15 residues. The CDR3 nucleotides are TGTGCTAGTGGTTTGGGGAGGACAGCGAACACTGAAGCTTTCTTT. As protein: CASGLGRTANTEAFF.

This chain uses TRBV18 with TRBJ1-6, with TRBD1 matching 7 bases. The CDR3 sequence is 14 residues long. Losses at the gene ends were 1 base for V and 8 bases for J; bases not matched to a gene: 2. Per the germline V gene, CDR1 is KGHSH and CDR2 is LQKENI. CDR3 coding DNA: TGTGCCAGCTCACCACGGCAGGGGGATTCACCCCTCCACTTT. The encoded protein is CASSPRQGDSPLHF.

The J gene is TRBJ2-5, the V gene TRBV7-9; 13 bases map to TRBD2. The CDR3 covers 18 residues. V dropped 5 bases and J dropped 4; count of bases not matched to a gene: 13. The germline V gene has CDR1 SEHNR and CDR2 FQNEAQ (reference sequence). The CDR3, as DNA: TGTGCCAGCAGCCCCTTGGGACTAGCGGGGTCAGGGGTAGAGACCCAGTACTTC. It translates to CASSPLGLAGSGVETQYF.

The chain recombines TRBV20-1 with TRBJ2-3, with D hard to call. Germline loops: CDR1 DFQATT, CDR2 SNEGSKA (reference sequence). The V gene lost 3 bases and the J gene lost 10 bases, with 8 bases spanning the gap. This CDR3 region has 10 residues. The CDR3 coding sequence is TGCAGTGCTAGGCCCGGATCGCAGTATTTT. It yields the protein CSARPGSQYF.

The chain links TRBV6-5 to TRBJ2-7; unclear D gene. Trimming removed 6 bases from V and 4 bases from J, with 13 bases in between. There are 13 residues in the CDR3. Germline V gene lookup returns CDR1 MNHEY and CDR2 SVGAGI. CDR3 sequence reads: CASSLLPGYEQYF. CDR3 DNA sequence: TGTGCCAGCAGCCTCCTCCCCGGATACGAGCAGTACTTC.

The V call is TRBV5-8, the J call TRBJ2-3; 7 bases align to TRBD1. V trimming: 7 bases; J trimming: 2 bases; junction bases outside the gene matches: 7. The CDR3 covers 14 residues. Germline V CDR1 and CDR2: SGHTS, YDEGEE. The CDR3 loop is CASGPGQTTDTQYF. The DNA for the CDR3 is TGTGCCAGCGGCCCGGGACAGACCACAGATACGCAGTATTTT.

The chain has TRBV30 and TRBJ1-3, with D hard to call. Germline V CDR1 and CDR2: GTSNPN, SVGIG (reference sequence). Deletions cut 2 bases from V and 4 bases from J, with 6 bases between. The CDR3 covers 12 residues. The CDR3, as DNA: TGTGCCTGGAGTTCACTGGGAAACACCATATATTTT. This sequence encodes CAWSSLGNTIYF.

In its sample, this clone was seen a few times. The rearrangement uses TRBV4-1 and TRBJ2-2; unclear D gene. CDR3 length: 13 amino acids. Germline V gives CDR1 MGHRA, CDR2 YSYEKL. Trimming left V 3 bases short and J 4 bases short, with 6 bases between. The CDR3 spells CASSQILTGELFF. The CDR3 DNA sequence: TGCGCCAGCAGCCAGATTCTCACCGGGGAGCTGTTTTTT.

The rearrangement joins TRBV23-1 to TRBJ2-3, with 11 bases aligning to TRBD2. TRBV23-1 is an open reading frame whose function is uncertain. The CDR3 is 18 amino acids. J was trimmed by 2 bases and V by 0 bases; bases with no gene match: 7. The CDR3 DNA reads as TGCGCCAGCAGTCAATCAGGGGTACTAGCGGGGGACACAGATACGCAGTATTTT. This gives the protein CASSQSGVLAGDTDTQYF.

The rearrangement links TRBV5-1 to TRBJ2-3, with D uncertain. Germline V gene sequence: CDR1 SGHRS, CDR2 YFSETQ. Trimming removed 4 bases at V and 1 base at J, with 7 bases between. The CDR3 has 13 residues. DNA of the CDR3: TGCGCCAGCAGCCTCCCGGGCACAGATACGCAGTATTTT. Its protein product is CASSLPGTDTQYF.